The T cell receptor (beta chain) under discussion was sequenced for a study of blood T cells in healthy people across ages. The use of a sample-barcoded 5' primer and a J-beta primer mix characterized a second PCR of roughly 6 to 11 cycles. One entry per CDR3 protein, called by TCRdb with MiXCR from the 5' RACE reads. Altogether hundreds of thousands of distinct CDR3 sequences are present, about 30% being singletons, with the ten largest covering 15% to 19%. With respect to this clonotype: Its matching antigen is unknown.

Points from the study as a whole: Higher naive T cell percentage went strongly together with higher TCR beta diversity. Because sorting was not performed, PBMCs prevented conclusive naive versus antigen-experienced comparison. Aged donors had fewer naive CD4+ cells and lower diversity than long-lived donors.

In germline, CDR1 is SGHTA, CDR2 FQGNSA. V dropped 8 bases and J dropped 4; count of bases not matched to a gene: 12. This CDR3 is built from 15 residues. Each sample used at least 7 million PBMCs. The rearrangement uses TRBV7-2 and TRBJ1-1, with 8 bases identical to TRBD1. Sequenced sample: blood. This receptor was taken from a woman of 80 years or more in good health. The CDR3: CASGPRTGGPTEAFF. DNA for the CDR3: TGTGCCAGCGGGCCCAGAACAGGGGGGCCCACTGAAGCTTTCTTT.